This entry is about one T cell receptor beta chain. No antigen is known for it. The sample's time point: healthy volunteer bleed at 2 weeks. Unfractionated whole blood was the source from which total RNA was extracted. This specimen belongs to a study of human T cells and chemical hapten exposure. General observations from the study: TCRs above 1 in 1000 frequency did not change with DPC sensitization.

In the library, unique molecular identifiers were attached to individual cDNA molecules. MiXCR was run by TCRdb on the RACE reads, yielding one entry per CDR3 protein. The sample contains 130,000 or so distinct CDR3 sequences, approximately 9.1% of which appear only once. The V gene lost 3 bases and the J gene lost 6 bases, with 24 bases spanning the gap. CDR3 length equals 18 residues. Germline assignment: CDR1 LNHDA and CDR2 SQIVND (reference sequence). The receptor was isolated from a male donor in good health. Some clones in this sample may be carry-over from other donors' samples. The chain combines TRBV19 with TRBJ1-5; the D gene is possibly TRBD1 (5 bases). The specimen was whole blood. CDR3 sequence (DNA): TGTGCCAGTAGTATGATAGGTGTCGGGACGGTGGGCAGTCAGCCCCAGCATTTT. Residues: CASSMIGVGTVGSQPQHF.